The rows below give T cell receptor beta chains drawn from one sample of a study of blood T cell repertoires in COVID-19. Generated by immunoSEQ multiplex PCR, the TCRdb table keeps only in-frame clones and is missing some. The table has about 350,000 clones, around 87% seen once. The specimen sequenced was PBMCs or T cells enriched from blood (not recorded which). These receptors all come from a woman younger than 45 who had recovered from COVID-19. Both conserved end residues are part of each CDR3. Fields, in order: CDR3 protein, V gene, D gene, J gene, CDR3 length. A D gene is named only where the DNA matches it firmly.

CATSRDRQGRGYTF | TRBV15 | TRBD1 | TRBJ1-2 | 14
CASSYGTGDQPQHF | TRBV6-2/TRBV6-3 | TRBD1 | TRBJ1-5 | 14
CASSLGDRPGSEKLFF | TRBV28 | TRBD1 | TRBJ1-4 | 16
CASSLGAVGGSLTEAFF | TRBV13 | . | TRBJ1-1 | 17
CASSSIQGRGELFF | TRBV11-2 | . | TRBJ2-2 | 14
CASSLTLDRIYGYTF | TRBV7-2 | . | TRBJ1-2 | 15
CASSVTGEVAEAFF | TRBV9 | . | TRBJ1-1 | 14
CASSSYYEQYF | TRBV6-5 | . | TRBJ2-7 | 11
CASSPAVQSATNEKLFF | TRBV5-1 | . | TRBJ1-4 | 17
CASSPWGQVTGELFF | TRBV28 | . | TRBJ2-2 | 15
CASSEGLAGGRADTQYF | TRBV2 | TRBD2 | TRBJ2-3 | 17
CASSESSDRGQETQYF | TRBV2 | TRBD1 | TRBJ2-5 | 16
CASKIRGGVDNEQFF | TRBV5-1 | TRBD2 | TRBJ2-1 | 15
CASSPGISSYNSPLHF | TRBV7-2 | . | TRBJ1-6 | 16
CSASDFYEQYF | TRBV20-1 | . | TRBJ2-7 | 11
CASSFFGGVYNEQFF | TRBV5-1 | TRBD2 | TRBJ2-1 | 15
CASSLGGEGAGELFF | TRBV7-6 | TRBD2 | TRBJ2-2 | 15
CASSLDAGVFYEQYF | TRBV7-3 | TRBD2 | TRBJ2-7 | 15
CATSSLFGTAATNEKLFF | TRBV27 | TRBD1 | TRBJ1-4 | 18
CASSLAWGGFEATQYF | TRBV5-1 | . | TRBJ2-3 | 16
CASSLYRANYGYTF | TRBV28 | . | TRBJ1-2 | 14
CASSKGQGTYNEQFF | TRBV19 | TRBD1 | TRBJ2-1 | 15
CASSAGGYTDTQYF | TRBV18 | TRBD2 | TRBJ2-3 | 14
CASSTTWANEKLFF | TRBV7-9 | . | TRBJ1-4 | 14
CASSLATGRTEAFF | TRBV7-2 | . | TRBJ1-1 | 14
CASSAARGSSYNSPLHF | TRBV9 | . | TRBJ1-6 | 17
CASSPSSGTISSPLHF | TRBV27 | . | TRBJ1-6 | 16
CASSFQGTEKLFF | TRBV5-1 | . | TRBJ1-4 | 13
CASSYIAARDQPQHF | TRBV6-5 | . | TRBJ1-5 | 15
CASSSRGGQGTEAFF | TRBV5-1 | TRBD1 | TRBJ1-1 | 15
CASSLGLRGRLSGANVLTF | TRBV11-2 | TRBD1 | TRBJ2-6 | 19
CASKTGTMNTEAFF | TRBV5-4 | . | TRBJ1-1 | 14
CASRTTGVGTEAFF | TRBV5-5 | TRBD1 | TRBJ1-1 | 14
CASSPLQIGGPDTEAFF | TRBV5-1 | . | TRBJ1-1 | 17
CASSFPHRTGGFNNEQFF | TRBV5-1 | TRBD1 | TRBJ2-1 | 18
CASSLGGGPQFF | TRBV5-4 | . | TRBJ2-1 | 12
CASSLAAGNPQYF | TRBV5-1 | . | TRBJ2-5 | 13
CASSVGSGANNEQFF | TRBV10-1 | TRBD2 | TRBJ2-1 | 15